These 28 T cell receptor beta chains share one sample of origin, sequenced in a study of cytomegalovirus exposure and HLA in healthy donors. Primers for the PCR totalled 60 Vbeta and 13 Jbeta. Some clones are missing from TCRdb's copy, which holds only in-frame ones; the method was immunoSEQ multiplex PCR. The sample shows 280,000 or so clones, approximately 90% of them seen only once. The sample was PBMCs. Source of these receptors: a woman in her late teens or twenties in good health and CMV-seronegative.

This sequence joins TRBV29-1 and TRBJ2-7; 7 bases agree with TRBD1. The length of the CDR3 is 12 residues. V was pared by 8 bases and J by 2 bases, with 6 bases of the junction left unmatched. Germline V gene data show CDR1 as SQVTM and CDR2 as ANQGSEA. In DNA, the CDR3 is TGCAGCATCCGGGACAGTGCCTACGAGCAGTACTTC. Residues: CSIRDSAYEQYF.

The V and J genes are TRBV7-9 and TRBJ1-3, with 10 bases lining up with TRBD1. Germline lookup yields CDR1 SEHNR and CDR2 FQNEAQ (reference sequence). The ends lost 0 bases at V and 1 base at J; junction bases unmatched: 3. This CDR3 has 17 amino acids. The CDR3 sequence: CASSLATGGVSGNTIYF. DNA of the CDR3: TGTGCCAGCAGCTTAGCGACAGGGGGCGTTTCTGGAAACACCATATATTTT. Using reference TRBV7-9 and TRBJ1-3 for the parts outside the CDR3, the full variable domain is DTGVSQNPRHKITKRGQNVTFRCDPISEHNRLYWYRQTLGQGPEFLTYFQNEAQLEKSRLLSDRFSAERPKGSFSTLEIQRTEQGDSAMYLCASSLATGGVSGNTIYFGEGSWLTVV.

The CDR3 sequence is CASSLYSGGAGTQYF. The CDR3 DNA sequence: TGTGCCAGCAGCTTGTATAGCGGGGGGGCGGGGACCCAGTACTTC. The rearrangement joins TRBV7-9 to TRBJ2-5; 11 bases line up with TRBD2. Germline CDR1 and CDR2: SEHNR and FQNEAQ (reference sequence). With 3 bases clipped from V and 7 bases from J, the junction kept 7 bases outside the gene matches. The length of the CDR3 is 15 residues.

The gene calls are TRBV5-5 and TRBJ2-7, with D maybe TRBD2 (6 bases). V gave up 2 bases and J gave up 3 bases, with 30 bases separating them. The CDR3 is 20 residues long. CDR1 SGHKS and CDR2 YYEKEE come from the germline V gene (reference sequence). The CDR3, as DNA: TGTGCCAGCAGCTTAAGCACCGGGACTCTTTTTTTACTCCCATACTACGAGCAGTACTTC. It yields the protein CASSLSTGTLFLLPYYEQYF.

V is TRBV4-1 and J is TRBJ2-1, with D unclear. The V and J ends lost 2 bases and 9 bases respectively, with 8 bases between them. Germline loops: CDR1 MGHRA, CDR2 YSYEKL. The CDR3 contains 12 residues. The CDR3 nucleotides read TGCGCCAGCAGCCAAACTACGGGTGAGCAGTTCTTC. Amino acid sequence: CASSQTTGEQFF.

The chain carries TRBV10-3 and TRBJ1-1; TRBD1 aligns across 8 bases. Germline V gives CDR1 ENHRY, CDR2 SYGVKD. The CDR3 loop spans 13 amino acids. J lost 3 bases, V lost 11 bases, and 8 bases had no gene match. The CDR3 DNA reads TGTGCCGCCAGGGGGCGAGATGACACTGAAGCTTTCTTT. Its translation: CAARGRDDTEAFF.

The J gene is TRBJ1-2, the V gene TRBV9; 8 nucleotides agree with TRBD1. Losses at the gene ends were 0 bases for V and 6 bases for J; bases not matched to a gene: 7. CDR3 size: 15 residues. CDR1 and CDR2 from the germline V gene are SGDLS and YYNGEE. CDR3 in amino acids: CASSVGGTGADGYTF. CDR3 DNA sequence: TGTGCCAGCAGCGTAGGAGGGACAGGCGCTGATGGCTACACCTTC.

This sequence joins TRBV7-6 and TRBJ2-5; TRBD2 matches at 7 bases. With V trimmed by 8 bases and J by 5 bases, 14 bases remained unmatched. The CDR3 consists of 15 residues. Germline V CDR1 and CDR2: SGHVS, FNYEAQ. The CDR3 spells CASAARGDSVETQYF. As DNA, the CDR3 is TGTGCCAGCGCTGCCCGGGGGGATAGCGTGGAGACCCAGTACTTC.

This chain connects TRBV7-9 to TRBJ2-7, with a tentative D call TRBD2 (5 bases). V dropped 5 bases and J dropped 3 bases, with 8 bases sitting between them. From germline, CDR1 is SEHNR and CDR2 FQNEAQ (reference sequence). This CDR3 has 12 amino acids. Here the CDR3 reads CASSPGDYEQYF. DNA of the CDR3: TGTGCCAGCAGCCCCGGGGACTACGAGCAGTACTTC.

In this sample, this clone turned up a few times. V and J are TRBV6-5 and TRBJ2-7; TRBD2 agrees at 10 bases. The CDR3 consists of 15 residues. CDR1 and CDR2 from the germline V gene are MNHEY and SVGAGI. With 4 bases clipped from V and 7 bases from J, the junction kept 10 bases outside the gene matches. CDR3 sequence (DNA): TGTGCCAGCAGTTTCAAAGCGGGGGGGCCCCGGGAGCAGTACTTC. It codes for CASSFKAGGPREQYF.

The V and J genes are TRBV7-9 and TRBJ1-4; D unresolved. CDR1 SEHNR and CDR2 FQNEAQ come from the germline V gene (reference sequence). The CDR3 runs to 14 residues. With 7 bases removed from V and 7 bases from J, the gap between germline ends came to 16 bases. CDR3 region: CASTSPGFSEKLFF. The CDR3 region has the DNA TGTGCCAGCACCTCGCCCGGGTTCAGTGAAAAACTGTTTTTT.

V and J are TRBV6-5 and TRBJ2-7, with a tentative D call TRBD1 (6 bases). The V and J ends lost 6 bases and 3 bases respectively, with 12 bases between them. This CDR3 spans 13 amino acids. Germline-derived CDR1 and CDR2 are MNHEY and SVGAGI. The CDR3 DNA is TGTGCCAGCAGGACGGACAGCAACTACGAGCAGTACTTC. Amino acids: CASRTDSNYEQYF.

This rearrangement joins TRBV7-6 to TRBJ2-1; 11 nucleotides align to TRBD2. The CDR3 spans 17 residues. Germline V gene sequence: CDR1 SGHVS, CDR2 FNYEAQ. With V trimmed by 3 bases and J by 1 base, 5 bases remained unmatched. The CDR3 region has the DNA TGTGCCAGCAGCTTTATAGCGGGGGGGCCTTCCTACAATGAGCAGTTCTTC. Protein product: CASSFIAGGPSYNEQFF.

The gene calls are TRBV7-9 and TRBJ2-4; TRBD1 aligns across 9 bases. Germline CDR1 is SEHNR and CDR2 is FQNEAQ (reference sequence). After removal of 8 bases from V and 0 bases from J, the junction contained 11 bases not matched to a gene. This CDR3 spans 17 amino acids. The CDR3 bases are TGTGCCAGCGAACAGGGGGCGAAATCACTAGCCAAAAACATTCAGTACTTC. It is translated as CASEQGAKSLAKNIQYF.

The gene calls are TRBV18 and TRBJ1-1; D unresolved. The CDR3 totals 16 residues. Trimming shortened V by 3 bases and J by 0 bases, and 14 bases separated the two germline ends. CDR1 and CDR2 (germline): KGHSH, LQKENI. CDR3 sequence (DNA): TGTGCCAGCTCACCTTCGAGGGTATCCGTGAACACTGAAGCTTTCTTT. This codes for CASSPSRVSVNTEAFF.

This clone was counted a single time. The chain couples TRBV2 to TRBJ1-4; 8 positions agree with TRBD1. Germline CDR1 SNHLY, CDR2 FYNNEI. J gave up 8 bases and V 5 bases, and 7 bases lay outside the gene matches. The CDR3 runs 14 residues. This CDR3 reads CASSLQGAGEKLFF. The CDR3 DNA follows: TGTGCCAGCAGTTTGCAGGGGGCAGGGGAAAAACTGTTTTTT.

V and J are TRBV5-1 and TRBJ1-6, with a weak D call TRBD1 (6 bases). Germline values: CDR1 SGHRS, CDR2 YFSETQ. V was pared by 1 base and J by 5 bases, with 16 bases between. The CDR3 is 17 residues long. In DNA, the CDR3 is TGCGCCAGCAGCTTGACAGGGACCACCACCAATAATTCACCCCTCCACTTT. It specifies CASSLTGTTTNNSPLHF.

The chain is built from TRBV11-2 and TRBJ2-7; TRBD2 aligns across 12 bases. The germline V gene encodes CDR1 SGHAT and CDR2 FQNNGV. This CDR3 spans 16 amino acids. The junction had 7 bases not matched to a gene; V was cut back by 2 bases and J by 5 bases. The CDR3 reads CASSLRWTSGVHEQYF. DNA for the CDR3: TGTGCCAGCAGCTTACGATGGACTAGCGGGGTCCACGAGCAGTACTTC.

The chain joins TRBV5-5 to TRBJ2-5; tentative D call: TRBD1 (5 bases). CDR1 is SGHKS, CDR2 YYEKEE, per germline (reference sequence). The length of the CDR3 is 13 residues. The V gene lost 6 bases and the J gene lost 2 bases, with 11 bases spanning the gap. CDR3 region: CASTQGLQETQYF. The CDR3 region has the DNA TGTGCCAGCACTCAGGGATTACAAGAGACCCAGTACTTC.

V is TRBV5-1 and J is TRBJ1-2; weak D call: TRBD1 (6 bases). CDR1 is SGHRS, CDR2 YFSETQ, per germline. The CDR3 extends over 16 amino acids. V lost 4 bases to trimming and J lost 8 bases, with 24 bases between them. DNA for the CDR3: TGCGCCAGCAGCCCCACACCCGACAGGATCAGGGACGGCTACACCTTC. It yields the protein CASSPTPDRIRDGYTF. The whole variable domain, filled in from reference TRBV5-1 and TRBJ1-2, reads KAGVTQTPRYLIKTRGQQVTLSCSPISGHRSVSWYQQTPGQGLQFLFEYFSETQRNKGNFPGRFSGRQFSNSRSEMNVSTLELGDSALYLCASSPTPDRIRDGYTFGSGTRLTVV.

The CDR3 coding sequence is TGCAGCGTTCGTTCAGGGGGAGATACGCAGTATTTT. It encodes CSVRSGGDTQYF. The chain couples TRBV29-1 to TRBJ2-3; TRBD1 aligns across 7 bases. Trimming cost V 5 bases and J 5 bases; bases outside gene matches: 4. The CDR3 is made up of 12 amino acids. Germline V gene sequence: CDR1 SQVTM, CDR2 ANQGSEA.

Regarding this clone: The germline gene is not matched at one end of the junction; a read error may be the cause. This sequence joins TRBV7-9 and TRBJ2-7; D is perhaps TRBD1 (5 bases). Per germline, CDR1 SEHNR and CDR2 FQNEAQ (reference sequence). The CDR3 runs to 12 residues. The CDR3, as DNA: TGTTCCAGCAGGTACACAGGAGACGAGCAGTACTTC. Protein sequence: CSSRYTGDEQYF.

The CDR3 here is CASSRTVDYGYTF. CDR3 nucleotides: TGTGCCAGTAGTAGAACAGTGGACTATGGCTACACCTTC. The chain links TRBV19 to TRBJ1-2; unclear D gene. V was pared by 4 bases and J by 3 bases, with 9 bases between. In germline, CDR1 is LNHDA, CDR2 SQIVND (reference sequence). This CDR3 spans 13 amino acids. The whole variable domain, filled in from reference TRBV19 and TRBJ1-2, reads DGGITQSPKYLFRKEGQNVTLSCEQNLNHDAMYWYRQDPGQGLRLIYYSQIVNDFQKGDIAEGYSVSREKKESFPLTVTSAQKNPTAFYLCASSRTVDYGYTFGSGTRLTVV.

This clone has just one count. The chain uses TRBV15 and TRBJ1-1; D unresolved. From germline, CDR1 is LNHNV and CDR2 YYDKDF (reference sequence). V lost 2 bases and J 4 bases, leaving 11 bases between the germline ends. This CDR3 is built from 14 residues. The CDR3 sequence is CATSRPSRVTEAFF. CDR3 nucleotides: TGTGCCACCAGCAGACCCTCCCGAGTCACTGAAGCTTTCTTT.

This clone was seen a handful of times. The CDR3 sequence is CASDRGSGNTIYF. CDR3 DNA sequence: TGTGCCAGTGACAGGGGCTCTGGAAACACCATATATTTT. The rearrangement joins TRBV19 to TRBJ1-3, with 8 bases that match TRBD1. The V gene's germline CDR1 is LNHDA and CDR2 SQIVND (reference sequence). CDR3 length equals 13 residues. J was trimmed by 0 bases and V by 8 bases; bases with no gene match: 0.

Comment on this clone: Additional DNA sequences in this sample encode the identical CDR3. This chain links TRBV30 with TRBJ1-6; 7 nucleotides align to TRBD1. The CDR3 has 13 amino acids. The V segment lost 8 bases and the J segment 7 bases; nucleotides outside the gene matches: 8. CDR1 and CDR2 (germline): GTSNPN, SVGIG (reference sequence). The CDR3 protein is CARGDRVNSPLHF. Here the CDR3 DNA reads TGTGCCCGAGGAGACAGGGTAAATTCACCCCTCCACTTT.

The chain uses TRBV5-4 and TRBJ2-3, with D possibly matching TRBD2 (6 bases). With 0 bases removed from V and 4 bases from J, the gap between germline ends came to 9 bases. Germline V gene sequence: CDR1 SGHNT, CDR2 YYREEE (reference sequence). This CDR3 region has 14 residues. CDR3 nucleotide sequence: TGTGCCAGCAGCTTGGTGCGACTAGCAGATACGCAGTATTTT. It encodes CASSLVRLADTQYF.

The chain employs TRBV19 and TRBJ2-3; 8 bases are shared with TRBD2. V shed 6 bases, J shed 3 bases, and the junction held 8 bases outside the gene matches. Germline assignment: CDR1 LNHDA and CDR2 SQIVND (reference sequence). The CDR3 totals 15 residues. CDR3 DNA: TGTGCCAGTAGGACCGCGGGGGGCGGTACAGATACGCAGTATTTT. Translated, it gives CASRTAGGGTDTQYF. The full variable domain, in which reference TRBV19 and TRBJ2-3 provide the parts outside the CDR3, is DGGITQSPKYLFRKEGQNVTLSCEQNLNHDAMYWYRQDPGQGLRLIYYSQIVNDFQKGDIAEGYSVSREKKESFPLTVTSAQKNPTAFYLCASRTAGGGTDTQYFGPGTRLTVL.